Below are 10 T cell receptor beta chains sequenced from a single sample in a study of blood T cells in healthy people across ages. Through a sample-barcoded 5' primer and a J-beta primer mix, a second PCR was run for about 7 to 12 cycles. TCRdb used MiXCR to reprocess the 5' RACE reads, holding one entry per CDR3 protein. Of about 680,000 distinct CDR3 sequences in the sample, 49% were seen once. Sequencing was performed on blood. All receptors come from a woman aged 55-69 years in good health.

The J gene is TRBJ2-2, the V gene TRBV11-3, with 7 bases that match TRBD1. The length of the CDR3 is 14 residues. V was clipped by 0 bases and J by 7 bases; unmatched bases: 2. CDR1 and CDR2 from the germline V gene are SGHNT and YENEEA. CDR3 coding DNA: TGTGCCAGCAGCTTAGATGGGACAGACGGGGAGCTGTTTTTT. Its translation is CASSLDGTDGELFF.

The rearrangement uses TRBV5-1 and TRBJ2-7; tentative D call: TRBD2 (5 bases). This CDR3 is built from 14 residues. The germline V gene encodes CDR1 SGHRS and CDR2 YFSETQ. V lost 2 bases and J lost 2, with 11 bases in between. The CDR3 nucleotides read TGCGCCAGCAGCTTTGGCGGGTTAACCTACGAGCAGTACTTC. It is translated as CASSFGGLTYEQYF.

This chain connects TRBV3-1 to TRBJ2-5; possible D gene TRBD1, 6 bases. V lost 2 bases and J lost 4, with 17 bases in between. Per the germline V gene, CDR1 is LGHDT and CDR2 is YNNKEL (reference sequence). CDR3 length: 16 residues. CDR3 sequence reads: CASSQTGTLFPETQYF. The CDR3 DNA reads TGTGCCAGCAGCCAAACCGGGACATTGTTCCCAGAGACCCAGTACTTC.

V and J are TRBV6-5 and TRBJ2-1; no reliable D call. This CDR3 spans 15 amino acids. The germline CDR1 and CDR2 sequences are MNHEY and SVGAGI. V was pared by 6 bases and J by 6 bases, with 18 bases between. CDR3 amino acids: CASSENGSPSNEQFF. DNA of the CDR3: TGTGCCAGCAGCGAAAACGGGTCCCCGTCCAATGAGCAGTTCTTC.

V is TRBV27 and J is TRBJ1-4; no clear D. The CDR3 loop spans 14 amino acids. With 6 bases removed from V and 11 bases from J, the gap between germline ends came to 19 bases. The germline CDR1 and CDR2 sequences are MNHEY and SMNVEV (reference sequence). The CDR3 DNA is TGTGCCAGCAGAGGAGGCGACCGACTCGGGAAACTGTTTTTT. Translating gives CASRGGDRLGKLFF.

The rearrangement joins TRBV7-2 to TRBJ1-2; the D is unclear. Germline CDR1 reads SGHTA; CDR2 reads FQGNSA. The CDR3 extends over 14 amino acids. The germline V and J ends were trimmed by 1 base and 8 bases, with 14 bases remaining between them. The DNA of the CDR3 is TGTGCCAGCAGCTTAGACCACAGATCGGGGGGCTACACCTTC. Protein sequence: CASSLDHRSGGYTF.

This clonotype has more than one count but fewer than ten. This chain joins TRBV3-1 and TRBJ2-5, with D perhaps TRBD2 (5 bases). The CDR3 length is 15 residues. Germline CDR1 LGHDT, CDR2 YNNKEL (reference sequence). The germline V and J ends were trimmed by 6 bases and 4 bases, with 18 bases remaining between them. For the CDR3, the DNA is TGTGCCAGCAGTCGATTGAAAGGGAGCGGAGAGACCCAGTACTTC. The encoded protein is CASSRLKGSGETQYF.

This clonotype was recorded a few times. V usage is TRBV2 and J usage is TRBJ2-7, with D unclear. The better agreement between TRBJ2-5 and the DNA end casts doubt on the J call. Per the germline V gene, CDR1 is SNHLY and CDR2 is FYNNEI. The CDR3 has 10 amino acids. The CDR3 bases are TGTGCCAGCAGTGTGCAGACCCAGTACTTC. As protein: CASSVQTQYF.

This clonotype was seen a few times. The rearrangement joins TRBV20-1 to TRBJ2-5; 9 bases line up with TRBD1. Near its end, the DNA agrees better with TRBJ2-7, so the J call may be wrong. The CDR3 length is 16 residues. The germline CDR1 and CDR2 sequences are DFQATT and SNEGSKA (reference sequence). The CDR3 here is CSARSPLGTGSYEQYF. In DNA, the CDR3 is TGCAGTGCTAGATCCCCTCTCGGGACAGGGTCCTACGAGCAGTACTTC.

About this clonotype: One end of the junction is discordant with germline, which a read error may explain. The chain combines TRBV24-1 with TRBJ1-5, with TRBD1 matching over 7 bases. Germline loops: CDR1 KGHDR, CDR2 SFDVKD. This CDR3 has 17 residues. In DNA, the CDR3 is TGTGCCACCAGTGACCCAACCCAGGGGGAGAGCAATCAGCCCCGGCATTTT. Amino acids: CATSDPTQGESNQPRHF.